The TCR beta chain described here comes from a study of blood T cell repertoires in COVID-19. Assay: immunoSEQ multiplex PCR; the TCRdb copy retains only in-frame clones and omits some. The sample holds about 130,000 clones, 85% seen once. The CDR3 has 14 amino acids. Germline-derived CDR1 and CDR2 are SGHRS and YFSETQ. The ends lost 2 bases at V and 4 bases at J; junction bases unmatched: 3. A word on this clone: Other DNA sequences from this sample encode an identical CDR3 as well.

Sequencing input: peripheral blood. This sequence originates from an elderly woman with acute or convalescent COVID-19. This sequence joins TRBV5-1 and TRBJ1-2; TRBD1 matches at 9 bases. CDR3 sequence (DNA): TGCGCCAGCAGCTTATCGACAGGGGGCTATGGCTACACCTTC. Translation gives CASSLSTGGYGYTF. The full variable domain, its missing parts supplied by reference TRBV5-1 and TRBJ1-2, is KAGVTQTPRYLIKTRGQQVTLSCSPISGHRSVSWYQQTPGQGLQFLFEYFSETQRNKGNFPGRFSGRQFSNSRSEMNVSTLELGDSALYLCASSLSTGGYGYTFGSGTRLTVV.